Listed here is a single T cell receptor (beta chain). Its antigen remains unidentified. With only one base between it and a far larger clone, this is likely a read error. Germline V gives CDR1 MNHEY, CDR2 SVGAGI. This CDR3 comprises 14 residues. Between the trimmed V and J ends, which lost 4 bases and 1 base, there was a span of 10 bases. Clones were sequenced by immunoSEQ multiplex PCR, and TCRdb holds only the in-frame ones, with some missing. Of hundreds of thousands of clones in the sample, over 65% are singletons; the top ten hold roughly 1.7%. This sample stems from a study of shared clonotypes between healthy human individuals. Within Nashville, Tennessee resided all donors, each a Caucasian adult. Study-wide points: Investigators collected only blood, and repertoires in tissues likely differ. Relative to memory subsets, naive subsets generally showed larger estimated richness.

This chain uses TRBV6-5 with TRBJ1-1; possible D gene TRBD1, 6 bases. The receptor was isolated from a woman in her 30s in good health. Specimen: memory CD4+ T cells sorted from blood. This sample's subset: CD45RA-negative fraction. In DNA, the CDR3 is TGTGCCAGCAGTTCCCCCAGGGGGAACACTGAAGCTTTCTTT. As protein: CASSSPRGNTEAFF.